This TCR beta chain stems from a study of cytomegalovirus exposure and HLA in healthy donors. V lost 3 bases and J 2 bases, leaving 11 bases between the germline ends. CDR3 length: 14 amino acids. In germline, CDR1 is LNHDA, CDR2 SQIVND (reference sequence). Study-wide findings and caveats: What a later analysis reportedly showed was that an Asian-associated ancestry cluster had fewer N-insertions than the approximately 700-donor mean.

The donors gave bone marrow, and they were healthy. In regard to this clone: The antigen is not known.

The study ran its PCR with 60 Vbeta and 13 Jbeta primers. TCRdb's copy holds only in-frame clones and misses some; the assay was immunoSEQ multiplex PCR. The sample consists of fewer than 250,000 clones, over 60% of them appearing once. The chain joins TRBV19 to TRBJ2-7, with a tentative D call TRBD1 (5 bases). This TCR derives from a man aged 35 to 55 in good health and CMV-seronegative. Sample: PBMCs. The CDR3 DNA is TGTGCCAGTAGTATCGCGGCAGGGCCCTACGAGCAGTACTTC. Translated: CASSIAAGPYEQYF.